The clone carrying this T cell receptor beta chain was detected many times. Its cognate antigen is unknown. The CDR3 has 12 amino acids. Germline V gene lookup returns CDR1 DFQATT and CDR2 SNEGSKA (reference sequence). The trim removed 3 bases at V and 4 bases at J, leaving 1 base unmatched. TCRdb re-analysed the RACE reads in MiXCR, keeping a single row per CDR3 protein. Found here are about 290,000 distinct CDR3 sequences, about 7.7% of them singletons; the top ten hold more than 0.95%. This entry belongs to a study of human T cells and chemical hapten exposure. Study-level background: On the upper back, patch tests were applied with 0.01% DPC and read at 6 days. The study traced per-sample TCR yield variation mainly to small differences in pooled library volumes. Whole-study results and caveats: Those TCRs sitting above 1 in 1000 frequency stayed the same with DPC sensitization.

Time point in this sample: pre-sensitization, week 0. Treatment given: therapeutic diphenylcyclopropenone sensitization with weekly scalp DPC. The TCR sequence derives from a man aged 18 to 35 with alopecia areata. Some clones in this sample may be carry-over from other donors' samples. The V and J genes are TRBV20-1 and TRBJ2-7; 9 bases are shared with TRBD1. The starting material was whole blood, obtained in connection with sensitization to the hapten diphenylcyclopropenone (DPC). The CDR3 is CSARDRGYEQYF. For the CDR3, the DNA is TGCAGTGCTAGGGACAGGGGTTACGAGCAGTACTTC.